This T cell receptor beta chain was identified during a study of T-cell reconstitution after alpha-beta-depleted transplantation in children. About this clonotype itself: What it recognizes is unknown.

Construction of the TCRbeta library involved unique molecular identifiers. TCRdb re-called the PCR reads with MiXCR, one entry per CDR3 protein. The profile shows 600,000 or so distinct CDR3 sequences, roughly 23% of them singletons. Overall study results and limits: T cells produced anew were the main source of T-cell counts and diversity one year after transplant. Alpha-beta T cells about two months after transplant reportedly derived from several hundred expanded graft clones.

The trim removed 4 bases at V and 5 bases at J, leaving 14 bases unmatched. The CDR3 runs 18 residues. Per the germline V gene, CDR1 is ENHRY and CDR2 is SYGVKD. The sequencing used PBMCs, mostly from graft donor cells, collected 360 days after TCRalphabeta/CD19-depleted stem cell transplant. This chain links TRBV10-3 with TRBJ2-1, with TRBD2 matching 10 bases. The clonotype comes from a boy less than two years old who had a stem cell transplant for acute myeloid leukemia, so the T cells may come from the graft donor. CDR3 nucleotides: TGTGCCATCAGTGGACCTGCTAATAGCGGGGGGTTCAACAATGAGCAGTTCTTC. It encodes CAISGPANSGGFNNEQFF.